This T cell receptor beta chain was captured in a study of a mutant IDH1 vaccine in newly diagnosed glioma. Study information: With temozolomide cycles, or 4-6 weeks after radiotherapy alone, vaccination was started. Former treatment meant radiotherapy, temozolomide, or both; the majority had gotten both.

A note on this clone: The antigen is not known.

Assay: immunoSEQ multiplex PCR; the TCRdb copy retains only in-frame clones and omits some. The table has 53,000 or so clones, 65% to 85% seen once; the top ten hold less than 7.5%. Time point: week 35, safety follow-up. Vaccination used 300 ug of mutant IDH1 20-mer peptide per dose, with topical imiquimod. Patients in the study were vaccinated eight times, receiving shots in weeks 1, 3, 5, 7, 11, 15, 19 and 23. V shed 7 bases and J shed 6 bases, with 22 bases lying between them. This CDR3 region has 15 residues. Per germline, CDR1 MNHEY and CDR2 SVGAGI. The receptor was derived from a man aged 40-50 years with glioma. This specimen consisted of PBMCs, obtained from a glioma patient whose treatment included an IDH1 peptide vaccine. The chain joins TRBV6-5 to TRBJ2-7; tentatively, D is TRBD2 (6 bases). CDR3 protein: CASTPIGGTRGEQYF. The CDR3 DNA reads TGTGCCAGCACTCCGATTGGGGGGACCCGAGGCGAGCAGTACTTC.